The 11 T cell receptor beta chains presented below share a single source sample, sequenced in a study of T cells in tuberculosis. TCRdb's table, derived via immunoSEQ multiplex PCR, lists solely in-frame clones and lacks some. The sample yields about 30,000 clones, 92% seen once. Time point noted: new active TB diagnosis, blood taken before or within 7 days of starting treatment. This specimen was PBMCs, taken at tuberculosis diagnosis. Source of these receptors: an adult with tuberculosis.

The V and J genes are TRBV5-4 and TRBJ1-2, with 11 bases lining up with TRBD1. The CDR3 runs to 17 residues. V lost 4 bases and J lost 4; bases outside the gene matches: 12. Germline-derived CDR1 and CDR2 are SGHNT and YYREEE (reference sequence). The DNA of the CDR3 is TGTGCCAGCAGCACCCGAGCGGGACAGGGGGGCGGCTATGGCTACACCTTC. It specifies CASSTRAGQGGGYGYTF. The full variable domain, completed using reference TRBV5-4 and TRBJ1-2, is ETGVTQSPTHLIKTRGQQVTLRCSSQSGHNTVSWYQQALGQGPQFIFQYYREEENGRGNFPPRFSGLQFPNYSSELNVNALELDDSALYLCASSTRAGQGGGYGYTFGSGTRLTVV.

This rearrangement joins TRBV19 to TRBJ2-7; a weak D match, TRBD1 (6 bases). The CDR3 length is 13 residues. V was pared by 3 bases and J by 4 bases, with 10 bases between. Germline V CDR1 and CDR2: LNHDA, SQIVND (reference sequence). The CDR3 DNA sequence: TGTGCCAGTAGTATCACAGGGATTTACGAGCAGTACTTC. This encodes CASSITGIYEQYF.

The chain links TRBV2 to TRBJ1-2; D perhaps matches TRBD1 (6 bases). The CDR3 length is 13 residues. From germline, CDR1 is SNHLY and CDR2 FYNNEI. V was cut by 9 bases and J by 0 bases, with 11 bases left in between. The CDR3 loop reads CARRGGANYGYTF. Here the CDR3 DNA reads TGTGCCAGAAGGGGGGGAGCTAACTATGGCTACACCTTC. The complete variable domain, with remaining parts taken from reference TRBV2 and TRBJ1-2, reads EPEVTQTPSHQVTQMGQEVILRCVPISNHLYFYWYRQILGQKVEFLVSFYNNEISEKSEIFDDQFSVERPDGSNFTLKIRSTKLEDSAMYFCARRGGANYGYTFGSGTRLTVV.

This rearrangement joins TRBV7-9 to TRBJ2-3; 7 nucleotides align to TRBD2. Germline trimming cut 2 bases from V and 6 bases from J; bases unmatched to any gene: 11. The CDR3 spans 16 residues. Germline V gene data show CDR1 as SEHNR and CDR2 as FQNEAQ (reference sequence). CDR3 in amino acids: CASSLRLAGRVDTQYF. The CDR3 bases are TGTGCCAGCAGCTTAAGGTTAGCGGGTCGCGTGGATACGCAGTATTTT. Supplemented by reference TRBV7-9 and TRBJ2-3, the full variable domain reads DTGVSQNPRHKITKRGQNVTFRCDPISEHNRLYWYRQTLGQGPEFLTYFQNEAQLEKSRLLSDRFSAERPKGSFSTLEIQRTEQGDSAMYLCASSLRLAGRVDTQYFGPGTRLTVL.

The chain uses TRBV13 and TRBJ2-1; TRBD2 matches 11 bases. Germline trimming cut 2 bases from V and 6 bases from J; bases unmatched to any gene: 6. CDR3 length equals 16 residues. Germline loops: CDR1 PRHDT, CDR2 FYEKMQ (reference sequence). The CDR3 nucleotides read TGTGCCAGCAGCTTATGGCGACTAGCGGGATCCAATGAGCAGTTCTTC. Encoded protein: CASSLWRLAGSNEQFF. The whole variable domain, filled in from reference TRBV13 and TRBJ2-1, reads AAGVIQSPRHLIKEKRETATLKCYPIPRHDTVYWYQQGPGQDPQFLISFYEKMQSDKGSIPDRFSAQQFSDYHSELNMSSLELGDSALYFCASSLWRLAGSNEQFFGPGTRLTVL.

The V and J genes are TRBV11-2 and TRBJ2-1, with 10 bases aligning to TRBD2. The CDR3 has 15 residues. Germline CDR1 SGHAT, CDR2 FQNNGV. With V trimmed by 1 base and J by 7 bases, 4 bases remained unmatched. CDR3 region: CASSLVAGGPNEQFF. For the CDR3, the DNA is TGTGCCAGCAGCTTAGTAGCGGGGGGCCCGAATGAGCAGTTCTTC.

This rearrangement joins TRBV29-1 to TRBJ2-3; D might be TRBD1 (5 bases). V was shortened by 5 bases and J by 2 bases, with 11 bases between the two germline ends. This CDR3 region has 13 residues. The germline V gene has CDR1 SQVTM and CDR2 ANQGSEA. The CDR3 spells CSVFKGYTDTQYF. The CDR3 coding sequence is TGCAGCGTTTTTAAGGGGTACACAGATACGCAGTATTTT.

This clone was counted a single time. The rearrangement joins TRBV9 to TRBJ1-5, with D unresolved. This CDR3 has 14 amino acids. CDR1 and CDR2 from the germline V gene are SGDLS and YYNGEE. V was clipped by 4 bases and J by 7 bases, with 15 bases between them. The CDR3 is CASSPSTISQPQHF. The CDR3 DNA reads TGTGCCAGCAGCCCAAGCACGATTAGCCAGCCCCAGCATTTT.

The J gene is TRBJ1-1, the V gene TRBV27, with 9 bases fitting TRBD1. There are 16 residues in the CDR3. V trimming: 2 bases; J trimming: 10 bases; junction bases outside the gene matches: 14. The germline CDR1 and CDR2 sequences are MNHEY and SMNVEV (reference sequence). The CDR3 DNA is TGTGCCAGCAGTTTAAGTCCGGGACAGGGTTTCGGTGGAGCTTTCTTT. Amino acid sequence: CASSLSPGQGFGGAFF.

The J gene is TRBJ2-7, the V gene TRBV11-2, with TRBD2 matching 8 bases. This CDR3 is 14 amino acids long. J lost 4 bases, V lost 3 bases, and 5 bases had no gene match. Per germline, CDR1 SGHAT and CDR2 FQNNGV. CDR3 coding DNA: TGTGCCAGCAGCTTCGGGGGGGCGATTTACGAGCAGTACTTC. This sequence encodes CASSFGGAIYEQYF. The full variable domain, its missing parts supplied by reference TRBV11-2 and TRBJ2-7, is EAGVAQSPRYKIIEKRQSVAFWCNPISGHATLYWYQQILGQGPKLLIQFQNNGVVDDSQLPKDRFSAERLKGVDSTLKIQPAKLEDSAVYLCASSFGGAIYEQYFGPGTRLTVT.

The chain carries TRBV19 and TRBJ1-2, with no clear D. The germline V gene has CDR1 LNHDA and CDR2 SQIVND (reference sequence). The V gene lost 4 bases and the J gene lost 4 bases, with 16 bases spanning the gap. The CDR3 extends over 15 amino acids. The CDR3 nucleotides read TGTGCCAGTAGTACCGAGGGTAAGCGCGGCTATGGCTACACCTTC. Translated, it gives CASSTEGKRGYGYTF.